The T cell receptor beta chain described here comes from a study of beta chain features in type 1 diabetes. J was trimmed by 8 bases and V by 6 bases; bases with no gene match: 2. The germline CDR1 and CDR2 sequences are DFQATT and SNEGSKA (reference sequence). The CDR3 covers 11 residues. A sort by CD45RO/CCR7/CD25/CD127/CD95/CD27 yielded CD4+ naive, central memory, regulatory and stem cell-like memory cells. Since all of the isolated RNA was reverse transcribed, expressed TCRB transcripts were what got sequenced. The protocol was immunoSEQ multiplex PCR, while the TCRdb copy is restricted to in-frame clones and leaves out a portion. The profile shows a few hundred thousand clones, about 29% of them singletons.

Sequences were obtained from naive CD4+ T cells from blood. This sequence was found in a man younger than 30 in good health. V and J are TRBV20-1 and TRBJ2-1, with 9 bases identical to TRBD2. CDR3: CSAGTSHEQFF. CDR3 DNA: TGCAGTGCAGGGACTAGCCATGAGCAGTTCTTC.